Below, one TCR beta chain is given with its context. The antigen it binds to is not known. No base qualities exist here, and no much larger clone lies one base off it. Inclusive of the bounding cysteine and phenylalanine, the CDR3 is 15 residues long. Only CDR3 DNA remains: 45 bases, in frame from the first base. Via the germline V gene, CDR1 is SGDLS and CDR2 YYNGEE. V sheds 4 bases and J sheds 8 bases, leaving 19 bases between their ends. The donors were healthy, HIV-negative adults who had no recently reported acute infections or vaccinations. Every donor was a Caucasian adult living in Nashville, Tennessee, USA. CD4+ T cells were enriched by magnetic negative selection, after which naive cells were positively selected on CD45RA and the negative fraction was taken as the memory subset. Blood was obtained by leukapheresis, after which PBMCs were separated by Ficoll-Histopaque density gradient centrifugation and cryopreserved in liquid nitrogen vapor phase. Analytical flow cytometry was used to check the purity and quantity of each magnetically sorted T cell population. From each sorted fraction, genomic DNA was isolated and quantified by UV absorbance on a Nanodrop 2000c.

These data come from a study of shared clonotypes between healthy human individuals (dated by TCRdb to 2018 to 2021). Regarding the study in general: The cohort comprised two women and three men aged 18 to 49 years. Per donor, three plates each were used for CD4 naive and CD4 memory, two for CD8 naive, and one for CD8 memory. To estimate repertoire size and how much clonotypes are shared between individuals, the study performed deep sequencing of blood TCR repertoires from about five healthy adults. To increase sequencing depth and limit assay-specific biases, TCR repertoire library preparation and sequencing were carried out by different laboratories using diverse techniques. Leukapheresis yielded between about 0.9 and 9 billion PBMCs per donor. What the research found in general, with its limitations: Incomplete sequencing was indicated by rarefaction of sorted-subset datasets, despite the large sequencing depth. Pairwise subsampling led to the expectation that sequencing depth would affect the degree of clonotype sharing among donors. Higher generation probabilities were observed for clonotypes shared by all four sorted-subset donors than for non-shared clonotypes. When a few donors were compared, the shared fraction of clonotypes was roughly 5% for naive CD4, 3.5% to 4% for naive CD8, 2% to 2.5% for memory CD4, and 0.4% for memory CD8. Only blood was sampled, and tissue TCR repertoires likely differ from those in blood. Because the study included only a small number of donors, the genetic and exposure-history diversity represented was limited. Naive subsets generally had larger estimated clonotype richness than memory subsets did.

TCR CDR3 regions were amplified from genomic DNA by multiplex PCR using the deep immunoSEQ assay. Extracted genomic DNA from each cell subset was spread evenly across all wells of several immunoSEQ 96-well plates, with each plate serving as a replicate. For sorted subsets, about 0.2 ug genomic DNA, equal to tens of thousands of T cell genomes, was loaded into each replicate PCR. The purified libraries were quantified using a Qubit 3.0 fluorometer, sized with a Bioanalyzer 2100, and then quantified again using the KAPA Library Quantification kit. Every immunoSEQ 96-well plate was sequenced on a dedicated single-read 150-cycle Illumina NextSeq 550 flow cell. The paper's data handling went like this. Because the immunoSEQ output held only junctional sequences and lacked quality scores, the filtering could not match the filtering applied to full-length reads. Sequences were annotated with PyIR, a Python wrapper for IgBLAST v1.9, using IMGT germline references to assign V/J genes and CDR3. Reads were removed for weak V/J assignments (E-value above 1e-6), missing CDR3, stop codons, out-of-frame junctions, or ambiguous translated residues. A V3J clonotype was defined by an identical inferred V gene, J gene, and CDR3 amino acid sequence. Percentage overlap between repertoires was computed as shared unique clonotypes divided by the size of the smaller repertoire. Richness of each repertoire was evaluated using RTK rarefaction, the Chao1 estimator, and Recon v2.1 estimates of unobserved clonotypes. OLGA was used to compute generation probabilities for all TCRbeta clonotypes that the gDNA method yielded from a few donors. TCRdb took this table from immuneACCESS and kept in-frame rearrangements with V and J called. Such tables lack part of the clones; where checked against another copy, unresolved V genes explain under half of the gap, and the rest is unexplained. V and J calls and clone size are copied from that table; D and trimming were computed from the DNA. This sample holds more than 1 million clones; approximately 80% were observed only once. The ten top clones hold around 0.47% of the sample.

The TCR was taken from a man aged 18 to 29 in good health. Some clones in this sample may be carry-over from other donors' samples. The chain is assembled from TRBV9 and TRBJ1-3; confidence is insufficient to name the D gene. The sample was memory CD4+ T cells from PBMCs. Sample cell subset or site, as interpreted from the label and publication: CD45RA-negative fraction. The DNA reads TGTGCCAGCAGCCCCCCGACGGTAGCACGGGACACCATATATTTT. It encodes CASSPPTVARDTIYF.